This T cell receptor (beta chain) was retrieved from a study of T-cell memory formation after mild COVID-19. Study conclusions and caveats: The study found contracting CD4+ clones mainly in CM and EM and contracting CD8+ clones in EMRA.

By share, this clonotype counts as medium-sized (0.01 to 0.1%). Its specificity is unknown. TCRalpha and TCRbeta libraries used 5'RACE with constant-segment primers and UMIs. MiXCR, run by TCRdb on the 5' RACE reads, gives a single entry per CDR3 protein. The table records 7,300 or so distinct CDR3 sequences, roughly 63% of them present only once. CDR1 MNHEY and CDR2 SVGEGT come from the germline V gene. Trimming left V 5 bases short and J 1 base short, with 5 bases between. The CDR3 covers 13 residues. The clonotype was recovered from an adult who had mild COVID-19 (a few samples of this study predate the infection). Cell type and time point are not known. Sequenced input: PBMCs or a T cell subset sorted from them (not recorded which). The chain couples TRBV6-2 or TRBV6-3 to TRBJ2-2, with unresolved D. As DNA, the CDR3 is TGTGCCAGCAGTCCTCGGAACACCGGGGAGCTGTTTTTT. Its protein product is CASSPRNTGELFF.